This T cell receptor beta chain was sequenced for a study of cytomegalovirus exposure and HLA in healthy donors. Points from the study as a whole: Per a prior analysis, the majority of TCR beta V segments were productive roughly 90% or roughly 30% of the time. One later analysis reportedly identified an Asian-associated ancestry cluster that showed fewer N-insertions than the roughly 600-donor mean. Researchers reported from a later analysis that most CMV-associated TCR beta chains appeared HLA-restricted.

To note about this clone: The antigen is undetermined.

Per germline, CDR1 LNHDA and CDR2 SQIVND (reference sequence). The CDR3 extends over 16 amino acids. J was trimmed by 2 bases and V by 7 bases; bases with no gene match: 9. Use of 60 Vbeta and 13 Jbeta primers characterized the PCR. Profiled with immunoSEQ multiplex PCR; TCRdb holds only in-frame clones, not every one. The sample totals 200,000 or so clones. The chain joins TRBV19 to TRBJ1-3; 9 nucleotides align to TRBD1. The sample comprised PBMCs. The TCR sequence derives from a boy between 5 and 17 years old in good health and CMV-seronegative. The CDR3 loop reads CASKEQGATAGNTIYF. The CDR3 DNA is TGTGCCAGTAAGGAACAGGGGGCGACCGCTGGAAACACCATATATTTT.